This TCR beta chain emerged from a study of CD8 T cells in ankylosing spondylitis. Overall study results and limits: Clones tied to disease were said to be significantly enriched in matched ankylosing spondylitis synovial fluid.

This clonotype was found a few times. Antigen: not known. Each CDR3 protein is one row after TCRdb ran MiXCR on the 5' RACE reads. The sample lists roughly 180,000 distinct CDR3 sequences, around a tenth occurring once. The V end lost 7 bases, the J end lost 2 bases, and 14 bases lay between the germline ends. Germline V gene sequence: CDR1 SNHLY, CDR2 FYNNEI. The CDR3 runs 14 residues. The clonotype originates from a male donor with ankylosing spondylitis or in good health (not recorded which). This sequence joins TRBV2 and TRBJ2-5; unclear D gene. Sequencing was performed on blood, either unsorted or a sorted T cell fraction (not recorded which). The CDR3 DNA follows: TGTGCCAGCACCCGACTTGGGCCTCAAGAGACCCAGTACTTC. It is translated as CASTRLGPQETQYF.